These 5 T cell receptor beta chains were all obtained from the same sample, sequenced in a study of siplizumab effects on memory and regulatory T cells. Sequenced by immunoSEQ multiplex PCR; TCRdb stores in-frame clones only, minus some. The sample has about 99,000 clones; over 90% are singletons. Material: Tregs sorted from blood. The receptors were sampled from a human donor in good health.

The chain combines TRBV6-6 with TRBJ2-1, with a weak D call TRBD2 (6 bases). CDR1 and CDR2 from the germline V gene are MNHNY and SVGAGI (reference sequence). V gave up 5 bases and J gave up 4 bases, with 18 bases separating them. The CDR3 has 16 amino acids. This CDR3 is CASSLSPGGIYNEQFF. CDR3 bases: TGTGCCAGCAGTCTCTCACCCGGAGGGATATACAATGAGCAGTTCTTC.

The chain joins TRBV7-8 to TRBJ1-3; a weak D match, TRBD1 (5 bases). V dropped 3 bases and J dropped 4 bases, with 19 bases sitting between them. CDR3 length equals 17 residues. The germline gives CDR1 SGHVS, CDR2 FQNEAQ. The CDR3 loop is CASSFRQRSTVGNTIYF. For the CDR3, the DNA is TGTGCCAGCAGCTTCAGACAGCGATCTACTGTAGGAAACACCATATATTTT.

The rearrangement uses TRBV13 and TRBJ1-4, with D possibly being TRBD1 (6 bases). The CDR3 length is 16 residues. Germline CDR1 reads PRHDT; CDR2 reads FYEKMQ (reference sequence). V dropped 5 bases and J dropped 7 bases, with 20 bases sitting between them. For the CDR3, the DNA is TGTGCCAGCAGCCTAAGATCGGGGGCTCTAACTGAAAAACTGTTTTTT. Protein sequence: CASSLRSGALTEKLFF.

The rearrangement links TRBV30 to TRBJ2-7; D gene ambiguous. The V end was cut by 1 base, the J end by 11 bases, with 18 bases between. CDR3 size: 13 residues. Germline lookup yields CDR1 GTSNPN and CDR2 SVGIG (reference sequence). The CDR3 DNA reads as TGTGCCTGGAGTGAAGTTTGGAACGGAGCGAAGTACTTC. It yields the protein CAWSEVWNGAKYF.

This clone was seen a single time. V usage is TRBV7-8 and J usage is TRBJ2-5; 9 nucleotides align to TRBD2. The CDR3 has 17 amino acids. Germline V gene lookup returns CDR1 SGHVS and CDR2 FQNEAQ. With V trimmed by 4 bases and J by 1 base, 10 bases remained unmatched. The CDR3 here is CASSSPGIAGAQETQYF. The CDR3 nucleotides read TGTGCCAGCAGCTCCCCCGGGATAGCGGGGGCCCAAGAGACCCAGTACTTC.